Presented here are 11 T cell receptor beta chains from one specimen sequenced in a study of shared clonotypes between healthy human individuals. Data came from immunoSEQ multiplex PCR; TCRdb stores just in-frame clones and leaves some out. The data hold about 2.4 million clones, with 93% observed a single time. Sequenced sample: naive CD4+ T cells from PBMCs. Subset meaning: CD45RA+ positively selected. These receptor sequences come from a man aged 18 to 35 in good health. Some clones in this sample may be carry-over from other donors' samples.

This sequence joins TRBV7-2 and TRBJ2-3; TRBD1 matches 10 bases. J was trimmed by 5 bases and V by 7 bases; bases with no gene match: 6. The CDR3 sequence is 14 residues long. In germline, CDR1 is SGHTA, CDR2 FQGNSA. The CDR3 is CASISDRGQDTQYF. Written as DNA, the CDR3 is TGTGCCAGCATCTCAGACAGGGGGCAAGATACGCAGTATTTT.

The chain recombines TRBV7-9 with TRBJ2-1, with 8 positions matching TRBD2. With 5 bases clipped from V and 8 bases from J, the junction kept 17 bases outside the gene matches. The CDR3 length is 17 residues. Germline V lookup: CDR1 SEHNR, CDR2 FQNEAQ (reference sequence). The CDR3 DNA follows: TGTGCCAGCAGCAACCCTCGGTCGAGCGGGAGCAACCATGAGCAGTTCTTC. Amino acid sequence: CASSNPRSSGSNHEQFF.

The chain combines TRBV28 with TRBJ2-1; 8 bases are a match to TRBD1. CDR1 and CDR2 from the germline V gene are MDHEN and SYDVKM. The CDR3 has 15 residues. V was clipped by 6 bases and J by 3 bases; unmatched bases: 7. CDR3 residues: CASSVPTGGYNEQFF. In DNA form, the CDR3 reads TGTGCCAGCAGCGTTCCCACAGGGGGCTACAATGAGCAGTTCTTC.

Written as DNA, the CDR3 is TGCGCCAGCAGCTCGGAAGTGTATAATTCACCCCTCCACTTT. It is translated as CASSSEVYNSPLHF. This chain joins TRBV5-1 and TRBJ1-6, with no clear D. The V and J ends lost 3 bases and 4 bases respectively, with 8 bases between them. CDR1 SGHRS and CDR2 YFSETQ come from the germline V gene. The CDR3 covers 14 residues.

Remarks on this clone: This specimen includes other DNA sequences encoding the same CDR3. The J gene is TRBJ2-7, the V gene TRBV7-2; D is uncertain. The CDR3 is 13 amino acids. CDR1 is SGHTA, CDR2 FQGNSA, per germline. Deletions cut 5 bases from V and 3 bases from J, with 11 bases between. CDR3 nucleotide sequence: TGTGCCAGCAGCCTTGCCGGATTCTACGAGCAGTACTTC. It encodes CASSLAGFYEQYF.

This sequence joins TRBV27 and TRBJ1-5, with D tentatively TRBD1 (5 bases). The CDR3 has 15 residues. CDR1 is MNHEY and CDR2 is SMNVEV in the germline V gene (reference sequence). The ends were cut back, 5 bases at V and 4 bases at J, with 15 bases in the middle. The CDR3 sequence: CASSTIQAGNQPQHF. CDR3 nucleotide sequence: TGTGCCAGCAGTACGATCCAGGCAGGGAATCAGCCCCAGCATTTT.

CDR3 protein: CASSPLQTGEGPGTQYF. In nucleotides, the CDR3 is TGCGCCAGCAGCCCTTTACAAACAGGGGAGGGACCGGGTACGCAGTATTTT. The V and J genes are TRBV5-1 and TRBJ2-3; the D call may be TRBD1 or TRBD2 (7 bases each). V lost 4 bases and J lost 8, with 26 bases in between. There are 17 residues in the CDR3. CDR1 and CDR2 from the germline V gene are SGHRS and YFSETQ. The full variable domain, its missing parts supplied by reference TRBV5-1 and TRBJ2-3, is KAGVTQTPRYLIKTRGQQVTLSCSPISGHRSVSWYQQTPGQGLQFLFEYFSETQRNKGNFPGRFSGRQFSNSRSEMNVSTLELGDSALYLCASSPLQTGEGPGTQYFGPGTRLTVL.

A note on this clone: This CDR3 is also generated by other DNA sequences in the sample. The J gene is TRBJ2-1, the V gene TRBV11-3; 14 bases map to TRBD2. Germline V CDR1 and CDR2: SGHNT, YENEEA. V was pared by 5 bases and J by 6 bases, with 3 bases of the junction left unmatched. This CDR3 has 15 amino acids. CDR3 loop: CASSPGLAGGNEQFF. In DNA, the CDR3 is TGTGCCAGCAGCCCAGGACTAGCGGGAGGCAATGAGCAGTTCTTC.

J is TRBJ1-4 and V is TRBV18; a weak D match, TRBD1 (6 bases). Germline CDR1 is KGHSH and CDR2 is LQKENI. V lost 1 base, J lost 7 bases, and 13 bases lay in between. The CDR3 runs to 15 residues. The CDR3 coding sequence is TGTGCCAGCTCACCACGACAGGCGGAGGGTGAAAAACTGTTTTTT. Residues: CASSPRQAEGEKLFF.

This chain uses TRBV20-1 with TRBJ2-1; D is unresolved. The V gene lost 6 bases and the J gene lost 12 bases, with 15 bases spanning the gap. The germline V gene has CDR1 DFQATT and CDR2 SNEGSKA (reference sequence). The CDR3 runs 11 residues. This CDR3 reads CSAASRPGQFF. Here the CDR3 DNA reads TGCAGTGCCGCGAGCAGGCCCGGGCAGTTCTTC.

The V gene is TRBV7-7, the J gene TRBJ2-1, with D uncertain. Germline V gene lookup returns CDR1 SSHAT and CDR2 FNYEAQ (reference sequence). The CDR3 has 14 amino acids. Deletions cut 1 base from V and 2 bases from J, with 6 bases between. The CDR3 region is CASSLDGPYNEQFF. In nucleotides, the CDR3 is TGTGCCAGCAGCTTAGACGGACCCTACAATGAGCAGTTCTTC.